This T cell receptor beta chain emerged from a study of OX40 agonist ivuxolimab in advanced cancers. Study-wide results and caveats: No antigen was identified for the clonally expanded peripheral T cells.

Patients were excluded for autoimmune disease history or systemic immunosuppression. Comment on this clone: Antigen unknown.

Profiled with immunoSEQ multiplex PCR; TCRdb holds only in-frame clones, not every one. The sample has about 79,000 clones, about 85% seen once. V shed 0 bases and J shed 4 bases, with 12 bases lying between them. This CDR3 contains 15 residues. The TCR was taken from an adult with an advanced solid tumor such as melanoma, head and neck, liver or kidney cancer. The chain combines TRBV23-1 with TRBJ1-1; a weak D match, TRBD1 (5 bases). TRBV23-1 carries the ORF label, with uncertain function. The sequenced sample was CD4+ or CD8+ T cells sorted from blood, obtained in a trial of the OX40 agonist ivuxolimab. The DNA of the CDR3 is TGCGCCAGCAGTCAATCGACGGCGAGGGGCACTGAAGCTTTCTTT. Translated, it gives CASSQSTARGTEAFF.